This TCR beta chain was identified during a study of Graves' ophthalmopathy and Graves' hyperthyroidism (dated by TCRdb to the late 2010s). For context, the study as a whole: Peripheral blood samples were taken at the time of initial diagnosis, before any treatment was given. To explore V-J signatures that distinguish ophthalmopathy from hyperthyroidism, a discovery set of about a hundred patients was enrolled, made up of over 40 with ophthalmopathy and roughly 55 with stable hyperthyroidism. In total, 135 blood samples were TCR-sequenced: some 40 ophthalmopathy, under 80 hyperthyroidism and some 17 hyperthyroidism-to-ophthalmopathy patients. In five or six hyperthyroidism patients, the T-cell repertoires found in thyroid tissue were compared with those found in blood. The study used TCR beta repertoire signatures to distinguish Graves' ophthalmopathy from Graves' hyperthyroidism and to predict progression to ophthalmopathy. The 85 to 100 discovery patients were divided at random into training and test sets in a 7:3 ratio. An independent validation cohort comprised under 20 hyperthyroidism patients and 15 to 17 patients who later progressed from hyperthyroidism to ophthalmopathy. Once sampling was done, hyperthyroidism patients were given methimazole at a starting dose of 30 mg daily, while ophthalmopathy patients were given high-dose intravenous methylprednisolone.

Hyperthyroidism was defined as stable when no progression to ophthalmopathy occurred within 18 months of follow-up. Hyperthyroidism patients were newly diagnosed, were aged 18 to 65 years, and had a disease duration under 2 months. Anyone with other autoimmune diseases, uncontrolled infections, pregnancy or lactation was excluded from the study. Diagnosis was based on clinical symptoms, serum thyroxine, TRAb, thyroid ultrasound and orbital computed tomography. PBMCs were isolated from more than 8 ml of fresh peripheral blood by Ficoll-Paque density gradient centrifugation. Trizol reagent was used to extract the total RNA, and its quality was then checked on an Agilent 2100 Bioanalyzer. This clonotype was recorded at least ten times. What this receptor recognizes is not known. There are no base qualities to consult, and no much larger clone falls within one base. Study-level results and caveats: Ophthalmopathy was separated from stable hyperthyroidism by the 13-signature model with just under 90% sensitivity and 81% to 84% specificity in cross-validation and with 80%/75% in the test set. Most of the expanded thyroid clonotypes with a frequency above 0.001 were also detected in blood, and it was suggested that the thyroid immune response may be reflected by blood repertoires. No statistical method was used to predetermine the sample size, and group allocation was not hidden from the investigators. In validation, the model predicted ophthalmopathy progression with roughly 68% sensitivity and about 73% specificity; fewer than 15 predicted patients were CT-confirmed with GO in a median of approximately six months.

From the cysteine through the phenylalanine, the CDR3 covers 13 amino acids. The CDR3 DNA has 39 bases and is translated from base 1. Reading the germline V gene (reference sequence) gives CDR1 SEHNR and CDR2 FQNEAQ. From V the trimming removes 7 bases and from J it removes 5 bases, while the gene matches leave 5 bases of the junction unaccounted for. TCR beta CDR3 regions were amplified from RNA transcripts for repertoire sequencing. HTBI primers and the Qiagen OneStep RT-PCR kit were used in a first-round RT-PCR, which was followed by a second-round multiplex PCR, size selection and purification. Libraries were sequenced on an Illumina HiSeq2000 using paired-end 100 bp reads. Regarding the original processing steps: SOAPnuke was used for read processing, and reads with adapters, uncalled bases, a mean Phred below 15, or no exact constant-primer or identifier match were discarded. COPE v1.2.5 was used to merge high-quality paired reads. Each unique nucleotide sequence was defined as a clonotype, and clonotypes were aligned to IMGT TRB V, D and J references with MiTCR v1.1. Analysis was restricted to V-J combinations with a frequency above 0.0001, which covered about 99% of repertoires. A TCR clonal expansion and chaos score per V-J combination was defined as the ratio of F50 clonal expansion to chaos observed in the TCRdist matrix. Welch's t-statistics and random forest were used to narrow the features down to more than 10 V-J combinations, which were then fed into a naive Bayes classifier. The Morisita-Horn index was used to measure how similar the thyroid and blood repertoires were. Clones were called with MiXCR by TCRdb after fastp trimmed the public reads at Q25, and only in-frame beta chains were retained. Each entry is one CDR3 protein sequence, shown with its most common DNA and genes. It is TCRdb's table, rather than the study itself, that gives the V and J calls and clone size. Within this sample are fewer than 650,000 distinct CDR3 sequences, with about 24% of them counted one time only. Clones ranked in the top ten supply approximately 7% of the sample.

The source is a woman aged 18-35 years with stable Graves' hyperthyroidism. Some clones in this sample may be carry-over from other donors' samples. Donor details come from another sample of the same person, matched by shared clones. Material for sequencing was peripheral blood. This sequence uses TRBV7-9 and TRBJ2-7; TRBD2 lines up with 10 middle nucleotides. The DNA is as follows: TGTGCCAGCAACCTAGCGGGGGAGGACGAGCAGTACTTC. This translates into CASNLAGEDEQYF. Joined to the reference TRBV7-9 and TRBJ2-7 proteins, this CDR3 gives the full variable domain: DTGVSQNPRHKITKRGQNVTFRCDPISEHNRLYWYRQTLGQGPEFLTYFQNEAQLEKSRLLSDRFSAERPKGSFSTLEIQRTEQGDSAMYLCASNLAGEDEQYFGPGTRLTVT.